This T cell receptor beta chain was obtained from a study of T cell responses to AZD1222 COVID-19 vaccine. Repertoires were generated with immunoSEQ multiplex PCR, while TCRdb's copy carries only in-frame clones and drops some. There are some 180,000 clones in the sample; approximately 90% occur only once, and over 1.5% lies in the top ten. Here the sequenced sample was peripheral blood, taken 28 days after the second AZD1222 dose. This TCR came from an adult who received the AZD1222 COVID-19 vaccine.

The CDR3 region is CASSLIAVQSNEQFF. In DNA, the CDR3 is TGTGCCAGCAGCTTAATCGCGGTCCAAAGCAATGAGCAGTTCTTC. The V gene is TRBV7-3, the J gene TRBJ2-1; D unresolved. CDR3 size: 15 residues. The germline gives CDR1 SGHTA, CDR2 FQGTGA. Deletions cut 1 base from V and 6 bases from J, with 13 bases between.